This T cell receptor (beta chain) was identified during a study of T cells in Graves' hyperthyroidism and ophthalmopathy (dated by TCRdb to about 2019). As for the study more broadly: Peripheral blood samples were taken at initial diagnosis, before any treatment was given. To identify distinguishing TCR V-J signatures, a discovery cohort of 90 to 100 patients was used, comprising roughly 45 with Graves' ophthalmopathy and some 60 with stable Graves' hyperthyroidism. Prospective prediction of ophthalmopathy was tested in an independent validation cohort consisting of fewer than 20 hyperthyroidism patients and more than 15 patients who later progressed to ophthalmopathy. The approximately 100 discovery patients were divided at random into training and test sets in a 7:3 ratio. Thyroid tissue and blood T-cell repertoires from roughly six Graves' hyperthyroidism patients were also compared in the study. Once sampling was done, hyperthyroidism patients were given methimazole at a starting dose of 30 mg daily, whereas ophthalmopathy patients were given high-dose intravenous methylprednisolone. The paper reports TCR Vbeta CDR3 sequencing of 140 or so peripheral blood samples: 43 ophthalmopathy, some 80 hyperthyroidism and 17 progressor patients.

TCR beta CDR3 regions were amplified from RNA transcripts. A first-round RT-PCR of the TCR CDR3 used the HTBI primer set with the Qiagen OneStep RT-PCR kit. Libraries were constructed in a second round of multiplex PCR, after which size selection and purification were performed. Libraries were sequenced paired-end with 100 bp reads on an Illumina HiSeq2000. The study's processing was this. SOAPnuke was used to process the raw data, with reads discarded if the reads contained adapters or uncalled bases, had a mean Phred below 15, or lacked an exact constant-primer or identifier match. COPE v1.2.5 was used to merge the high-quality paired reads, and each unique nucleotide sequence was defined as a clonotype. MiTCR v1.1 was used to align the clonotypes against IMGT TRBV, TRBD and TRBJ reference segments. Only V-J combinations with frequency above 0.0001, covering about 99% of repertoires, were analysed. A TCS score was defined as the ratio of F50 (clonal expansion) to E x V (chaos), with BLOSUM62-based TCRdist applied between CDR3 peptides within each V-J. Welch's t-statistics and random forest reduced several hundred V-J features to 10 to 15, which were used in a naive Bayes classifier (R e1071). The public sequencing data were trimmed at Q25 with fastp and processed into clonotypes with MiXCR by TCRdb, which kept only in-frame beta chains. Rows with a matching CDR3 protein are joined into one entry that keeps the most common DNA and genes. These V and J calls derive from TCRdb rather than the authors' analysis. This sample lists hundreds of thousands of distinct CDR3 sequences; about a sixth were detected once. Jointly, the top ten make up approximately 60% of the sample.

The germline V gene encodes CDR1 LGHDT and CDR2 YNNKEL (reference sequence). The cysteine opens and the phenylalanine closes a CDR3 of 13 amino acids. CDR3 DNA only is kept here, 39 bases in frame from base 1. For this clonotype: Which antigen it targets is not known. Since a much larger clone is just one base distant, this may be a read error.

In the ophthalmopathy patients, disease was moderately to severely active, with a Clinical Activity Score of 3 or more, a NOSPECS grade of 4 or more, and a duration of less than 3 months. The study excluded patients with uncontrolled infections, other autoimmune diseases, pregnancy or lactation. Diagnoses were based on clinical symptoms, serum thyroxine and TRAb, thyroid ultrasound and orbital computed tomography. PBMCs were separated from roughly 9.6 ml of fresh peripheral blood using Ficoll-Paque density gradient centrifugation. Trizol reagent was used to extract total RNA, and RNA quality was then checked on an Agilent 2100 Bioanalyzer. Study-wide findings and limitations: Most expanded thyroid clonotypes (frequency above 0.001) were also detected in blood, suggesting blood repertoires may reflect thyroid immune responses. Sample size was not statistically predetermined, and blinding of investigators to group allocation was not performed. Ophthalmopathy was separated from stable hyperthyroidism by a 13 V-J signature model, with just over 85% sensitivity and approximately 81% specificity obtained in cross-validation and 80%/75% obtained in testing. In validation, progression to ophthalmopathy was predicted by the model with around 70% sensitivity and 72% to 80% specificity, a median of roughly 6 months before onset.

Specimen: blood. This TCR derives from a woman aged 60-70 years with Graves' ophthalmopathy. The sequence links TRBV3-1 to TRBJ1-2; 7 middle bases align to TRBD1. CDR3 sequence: CASSLRTGYGYAF. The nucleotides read TGTGCCAGCAGCCTTCGGACAGGCTATGGCTACGCCTTC.